The 10 T cell receptor beta chains given below trace back to one sample, sequenced in a study of OX40 agonist ivuxolimab in advanced cancers. Clones were sequenced by immunoSEQ multiplex PCR, and TCRdb holds only the in-frame ones, with some missing. The sample has approximately 48,000 clones, 80% seen once; the top ten hold roughly 3.9%. Sequenced material: CD4+ or CD8+ T cells sorted from blood, taken in a trial of the OX40 agonist ivuxolimab. The origin of the receptors is an adult with an advanced solid tumor such as melanoma, head and neck, liver or kidney cancer.

This clone has only one observation. This rearrangement joins TRBV5-1 to TRBJ2-3; D is undetermined. Trimming took off 2 bases at V and 2 bases at J, with 3 bases between the two ends. The CDR3 has 12 residues. The germline CDR1 and CDR2 sequences are SGHRS and YFSETQ. This CDR3 reads CASSFPTDTQYF. The CDR3, as DNA: TGCGCCAGCAGCTTCCCCACAGATACGCAGTATTTT.

The V and J genes are TRBV9 and TRBJ2-1; TRBD2 matches 10 bases. Trimming removed 3 bases from V and 6 bases from J; junction bases left unmatched: 9. The length of the CDR3 is 16 residues. Germline CDR1 is SGDLS and CDR2 is YYNGEE. The CDR3 protein is CASSAGAGGPLNEQFF. In DNA form, the CDR3 reads TGTGCCAGCAGCGCTGGAGCGGGAGGGCCCCTCAATGAGCAGTTCTTC. Together with reference TRBV9 and TRBJ2-1, the CDR3 gives the full variable domain: DSGVTQTPKHLITATGQRVTLRCSPRSGDLSVYWYQQSLDQGLQFLIQYYNGEERAKGNILERFSAQQFPDLHSELNLSSLELGDSALYFCASSAGAGGPLNEQFFGPGTRLTVL.

The chain employs TRBV11-3 and TRBJ1-1; D is unclear. V lost 4 bases and J lost 1, with 7 bases in between. Germline CDR1 and CDR2: SGHNT and YENEEA. CDR3 length: 13 amino acids. The CDR3 region is CASSSRENTEAFF. The CDR3 DNA reads TGTGCCAGCAGCTCCCGGGAGAACACTGAAGCTTTCTTT. The variable domain in full, completed from reference TRBV11-3 and TRBJ1-1, reads EAGVVQSPRYKIIEKKQPVAFWCNPISGHNTLYWYLQNLGQGPELLIRYENEEAVDDSQLPKDRFSAERLKGVDSTLKIQPAELGDSAVYLCASSSRENTEAFFGQGTRLTVV.

This chain joins TRBV7-2 and TRBJ1-1; D unclear. The germline V gene encodes CDR1 SGHTA and CDR2 FQGNSA. Deletions cut 5 bases from V and 1 base from J, with 11 bases between. The CDR3 extends over 14 amino acids. The CDR3 spells CASSRRGKNTEAFF. As DNA, the CDR3 is TGTGCCAGCAGCCGTCGAGGGAAGAACACTGAAGCTTTCTTT.

The chain couples TRBV27 to TRBJ1-4; D uncertain. V lost 0 bases, J lost 0 bases, and 8 bases lay in between. The CDR3 consists of 16 residues. Germline CDR1 and CDR2: MNHEY and SMNVEV (reference sequence). DNA of the CDR3: TGTGCCAGCAGTTTATCGAAAGTCACAACTAATGAAAAACTGTTTTTT. Translation gives CASSLSKVTTNEKLFF.

The chain recombines TRBV10-2 with TRBJ2-7; TRBD2 matches at 9 bases. V dropped 1 base and J dropped 2; count of bases not matched to a gene: 6. The CDR3 spans 16 residues. CDR1 is WSHSY and CDR2 is SAAADI in the germline V gene. CDR3 residues: CASSEFGSGSPYEQYF. The CDR3 DNA follows: TGCGCCAGCAGTGAGTTCGGTAGCGGGAGTCCCTACGAGCAGTACTTC.

The chain carries TRBV18 and TRBJ1-1; D unresolved. CDR1 and CDR2 from the germline V gene are KGHSH and LQKENI. V shed 4 bases and J shed 3 bases, with 9 bases lying between them. This CDR3 region has 13 residues. DNA for the CDR3: TGTGCCAGCTCACAGTCGTCGGACACTGAAGCTTTCTTT. The encoded protein is CASSQSSDTEAFF.

CDR3 DNA: TGTGCCAGCTCACAGGGACTAGCGGACCAATACGAGCAGTACTTC. It is translated as CASSQGLADQYEQYF. The chain joins TRBV18 to TRBJ2-7; 11 nucleotides align to TRBD2. The CDR3 runs to 15 residues. V gave up 4 bases and J gave up 4 bases; unmatched junction bases: 6. In germline, CDR1 is KGHSH, CDR2 LQKENI.

About this clone itself: Other nucleotide sequences in the sample specify the same CDR3. The chain carries TRBV5-6 and TRBJ1-2; maybe TRBD1 (6 bases). Germline CDR1 and CDR2: SGHDT and YYEEEE. The CDR3 contains 16 residues. The V and J ends lost 0 bases and 1 base respectively, with 13 bases between them. For the CDR3, the DNA is TGTGCCAGCAGCTTGGATTTAGGACAGATTAACTATGGCTACACCTTC. Protein product: CASSLDLGQINYGYTF.

This clone was seen more than once but under ten times. CDR3 nucleotides: TGTGCCAGCAGCCAAGATATATCAAGCGGACAGGGGTACCAAGAGACCCAGTACTTC. This encodes CASSQDISSGQGYQETQYF. The V call is TRBV4-2, the J call TRBJ2-5; 9 bases align to TRBD1. CDR1 is LGHNA and CDR2 is YNFKEQ in the germline V gene. This CDR3 contains 19 residues. V lost 0 bases and J lost 0; bases outside the gene matches: 11.